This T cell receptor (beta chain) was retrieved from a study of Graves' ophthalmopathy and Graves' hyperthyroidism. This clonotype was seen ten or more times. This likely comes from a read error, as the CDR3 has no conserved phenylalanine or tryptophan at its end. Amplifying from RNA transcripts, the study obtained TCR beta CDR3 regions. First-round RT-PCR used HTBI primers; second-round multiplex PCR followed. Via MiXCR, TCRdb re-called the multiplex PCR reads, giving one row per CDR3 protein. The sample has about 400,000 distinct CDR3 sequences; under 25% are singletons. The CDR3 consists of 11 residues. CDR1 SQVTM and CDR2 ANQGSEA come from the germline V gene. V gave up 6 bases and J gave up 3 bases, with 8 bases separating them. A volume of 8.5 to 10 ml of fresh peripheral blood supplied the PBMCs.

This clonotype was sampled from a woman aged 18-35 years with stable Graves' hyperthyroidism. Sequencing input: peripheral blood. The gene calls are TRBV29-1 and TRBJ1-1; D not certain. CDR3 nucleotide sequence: TGCAGCGTGGGTAGGGACACTGAAGCTTTCCTT. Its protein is CSVGRDTEAFL.